This T cell receptor beta chain was documented in a study of shared clonotypes between healthy human individuals. Germline-derived CDR1 and CDR2 are MDHEN and SYDVKM. V was cut by 5 bases and J by 1 base, with 11 bases left in between. The CDR3 has 14 residues. None of the donors, who were healthy HIV-negative adults, had recently had acute infections or vaccinations. Worth noting for this clone: What it recognizes is unknown.

Study-level findings and limits: Generation probability values for non-shared clonotypes were lower than those for clonotypes shared by all four donors. With four donors compared, 4% to 5% of naive CD4 clonotypes were shared. Rarefaction demonstrated incomplete sorted-subset sequencing despite large depth.

Using immunoSEQ multiplex PCR, the repertoire was profiled, and TCRdb retains in-frame clones only, with some absent. The sample shows more than 2,000,000 clones, 93% of them seen only once. The material sequenced was naive CD4+ T cells from PBMCs. Subset meaning: CD45RA+ positively selected. This TCR derives from a man younger than 35 in good health. Some clones in this sample may be carry-over from other donors' samples. This chain joins TRBV28 and TRBJ1-1; no firm D call. CDR3 nucleotide sequence: TGTGCCAGCAGTCATGCCTCTACGAACACTGAAGCTTTCTTT. This gives the protein CASSHASTNTEAFF.